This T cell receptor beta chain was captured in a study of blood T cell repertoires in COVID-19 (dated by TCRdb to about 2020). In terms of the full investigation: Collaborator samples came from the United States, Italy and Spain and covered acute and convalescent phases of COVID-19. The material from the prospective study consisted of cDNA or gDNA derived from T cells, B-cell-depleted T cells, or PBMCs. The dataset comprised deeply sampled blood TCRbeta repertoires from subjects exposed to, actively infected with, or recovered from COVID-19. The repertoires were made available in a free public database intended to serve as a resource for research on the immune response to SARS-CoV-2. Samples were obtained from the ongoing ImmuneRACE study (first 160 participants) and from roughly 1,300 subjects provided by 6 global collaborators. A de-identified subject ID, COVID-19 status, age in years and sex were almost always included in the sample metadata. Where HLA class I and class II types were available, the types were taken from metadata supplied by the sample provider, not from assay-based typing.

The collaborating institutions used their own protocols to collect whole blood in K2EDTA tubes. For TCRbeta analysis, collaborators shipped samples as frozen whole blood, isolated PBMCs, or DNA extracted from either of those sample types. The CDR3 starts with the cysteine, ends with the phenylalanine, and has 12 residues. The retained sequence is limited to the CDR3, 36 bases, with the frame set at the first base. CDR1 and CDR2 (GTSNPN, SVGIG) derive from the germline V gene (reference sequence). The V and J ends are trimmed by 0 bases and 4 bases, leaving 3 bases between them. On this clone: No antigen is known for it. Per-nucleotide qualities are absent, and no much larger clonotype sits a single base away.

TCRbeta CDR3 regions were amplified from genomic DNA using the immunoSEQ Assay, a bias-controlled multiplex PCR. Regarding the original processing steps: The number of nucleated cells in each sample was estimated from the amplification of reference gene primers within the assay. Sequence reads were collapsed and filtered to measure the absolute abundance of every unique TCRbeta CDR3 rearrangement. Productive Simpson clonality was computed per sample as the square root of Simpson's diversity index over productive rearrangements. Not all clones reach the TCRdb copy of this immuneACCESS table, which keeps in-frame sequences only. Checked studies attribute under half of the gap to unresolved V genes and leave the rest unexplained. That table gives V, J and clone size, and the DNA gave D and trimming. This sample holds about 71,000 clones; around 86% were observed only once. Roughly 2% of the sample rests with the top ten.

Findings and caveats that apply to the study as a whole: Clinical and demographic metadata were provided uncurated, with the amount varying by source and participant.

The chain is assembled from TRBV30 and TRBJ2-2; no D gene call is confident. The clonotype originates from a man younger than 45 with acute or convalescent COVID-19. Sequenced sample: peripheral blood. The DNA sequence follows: TGTGCCTGGAGTGTAGCCACCGGGGAGCTGTTTTTT. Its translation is CAWSVATGELFF. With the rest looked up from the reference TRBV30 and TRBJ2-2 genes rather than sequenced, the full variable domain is SQTIHQWPATLVQPVGSPLSLECTVEGTSNPNLYWYRQAAGRGLQLLFYSVGIGQISSEVPQNLSASRPQDRQFILSSKKLLLSDSGFYLCAWSVATGELFFGEGSRLTVL.